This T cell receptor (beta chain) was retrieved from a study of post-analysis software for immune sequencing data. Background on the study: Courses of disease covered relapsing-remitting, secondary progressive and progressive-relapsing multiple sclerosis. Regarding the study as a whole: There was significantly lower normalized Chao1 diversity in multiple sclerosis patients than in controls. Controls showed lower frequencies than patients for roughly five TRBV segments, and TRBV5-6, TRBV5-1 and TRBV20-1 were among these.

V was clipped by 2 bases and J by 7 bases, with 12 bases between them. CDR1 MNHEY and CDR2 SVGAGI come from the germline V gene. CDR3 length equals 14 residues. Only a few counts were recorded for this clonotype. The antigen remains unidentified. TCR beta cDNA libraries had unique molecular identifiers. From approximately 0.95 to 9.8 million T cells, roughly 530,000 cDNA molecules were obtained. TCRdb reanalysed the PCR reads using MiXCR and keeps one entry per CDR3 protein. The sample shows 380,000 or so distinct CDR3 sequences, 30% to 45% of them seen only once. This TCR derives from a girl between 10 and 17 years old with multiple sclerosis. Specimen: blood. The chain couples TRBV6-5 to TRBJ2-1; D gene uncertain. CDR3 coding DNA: TGTGCCAGCAGTTACGGTCGCGAACGGAATGAGCAGTTCTTC. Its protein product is CASSYGRERNEQFF.